Presented here are 15 T cell receptor beta chains from one specimen sequenced in a study of blood T cell repertoires in COVID-19. TCRdb's copy holds only in-frame clones and misses some; the assay was immunoSEQ multiplex PCR. The sample holds hundreds of thousands of clones, around 83% seen once. Sequenced: peripheral blood. These receptors originate from a man older than 75 with acute or convalescent COVID-19.

V usage is TRBV6-6 and J usage is TRBJ2-7; TRBD1 is a possible D gene (5 bases). CDR3 size: 13 residues. The V end lost 7 bases, the J end lost 6 bases, and 16 bases lay between the germline ends. Germline CDR1 is MNHNY and CDR2 is SVGAGI (reference sequence). CDR3 bases: TGTGCCAGCACCCCCGGGCAGGGCCTCGAGCAGTACTTC. Translated: CASTPGQGLEQYF.

The V and J genes are TRBV5-1 and TRBJ1-4; perhaps TRBD1 as D (5 bases). Germline values: CDR1 SGHRS, CDR2 YFSETQ. The CDR3 consists of 16 residues. The V end lost 7 bases, the J end lost 10 bases, and 26 bases lay between the germline ends. This chain's CDR3 is CASRARARGDEGKLFF. As DNA, the CDR3 is TGCGCCAGCCGAGCTCGGGCACGGGGGGATGAAGGAAAACTGTTTTTT.

This sequence joins TRBV30 and TRBJ1-4; D gene ambiguous. CDR1 is GTSNPN and CDR2 is SVGIG in the germline V gene (reference sequence). There are 15 residues in the CDR3. Trimming cost V 3 bases and J 0 bases, with 11 bases left between them. The CDR3 nucleotides are TGTGCCTGGAGGCCCGGCGGTGCAACTAATGAAAAACTGTTTTTT. It is translated as CAWRPGGATNEKLFF.

The chain combines TRBV7-9 with TRBJ1-1; TRBD1 aligns across 8 bases. This CDR3 region has 16 residues. The germline V gene has CDR1 SEHNR and CDR2 FQNEAQ (reference sequence). V lost 5 bases to trimming and J lost 1 base; unmatched junction nucleotides: 9. Written as DNA, the CDR3 is TGTGCCAGCAGCCCCCTCTCGGGGACAGGGAACACTGAAGCTTTCTTT. Its translation is CASSPLSGTGNTEAFF.

The J gene is TRBJ2-5, the V gene TRBV5-4, with 9 positions matching TRBD2. The junction had 5 bases not matched to a gene; V was cut back by 4 bases and J by 1 base. Germline lookup yields CDR1 SGHNT and CDR2 YYREEE (reference sequence). CDR3 length: 15 amino acids. The CDR3 DNA sequence: TGTGCCAGCAGCCAGACTAGCGGAATCCAAGAGACCCAGTACTTC. Residues: CASSQTSGIQETQYF.

This clone came up once. The chain employs TRBV6-6 and TRBJ2-7; possible D gene TRBD2, 6 bases. The V end was cut by 6 bases, the J end by 5 bases, with 8 bases between. This CDR3 spans 11 amino acids. The germline V gene encodes CDR1 MNHNY and CDR2 SVGAGI (reference sequence). The CDR3 loop reads CASSRGNEQYF. In DNA form, the CDR3 reads TGTGCCAGCAGCCGGGGGAACGAGCAGTACTTC.

The chain's CDR3 is CASSVDLAGKETQYF. CDR3 nucleotide sequence: TGTGCCAGCAGCGTAGACCTAGCGGGAAAAGAGACCCAGTACTTC. This chain uses TRBV9 with TRBJ2-5, with 9 positions matching TRBD2. CDR3 length equals 15 residues. J gave up 3 bases and V 0 bases, and 3 bases lay outside the gene matches. CDR1 and CDR2 (germline): SGDLS, YYNGEE.

Only one count was recorded for this clone. This chain joins TRBV28 and TRBJ2-1; 11 bases align to TRBD2. The CDR3 spans 17 residues. From germline, CDR1 is MDHEN and CDR2 SYDVKM. Germline trimming cut 2 bases from V and 4 bases from J; bases unmatched to any gene: 7. In DNA, the CDR3 is TGTGCCAGCAGTTTAGGGGGGCGACTAGCGGGATACAATGAGCAGTTCTTC. Protein sequence: CASSLGGRLAGYNEQFF.

This clone was picked up one time. The junction differs from germline at one of its ends, possibly a read error. The rearrangement joins TRBV10-2 to TRBJ2-1; D unresolved. Germline loops: CDR1 WSHSY, CDR2 SAAADI. The CDR3 sequence is 11 residues long. The CDR3 bases are TGCGCCAGCAGTGAGTACAGTGAGCAGTTCTTC. This translates into CASSEYSEQFF.

The chain joins TRBV2 to TRBJ1-5; TRBD1 aligns across 8 bases. Trimming cost V 2 bases and J 6 bases; bases outside gene matches: 3. The CDR3 length is 14 residues. Germline loops: CDR1 SNHLY, CDR2 FYNNEI. CDR3 protein: CASSEQGAPQPQHF. The CDR3 DNA sequence: TGTGCCAGCAGTGAACAGGGGGCGCCTCAGCCCCAGCATTTT.

V gene TRBV3-1 (or the pseudogene TRBV3-2) combines with J gene TRBJ2-5, with 16 bases matching TRBD2. The CDR3 contains 18 residues. The V and J ends lost 4 bases and 4 bases, in that order; junction bases with no gene match: 9. The germline gives CDR1 LGHDT, CDR2 YNNKEL (reference sequence). In DNA form, the CDR3 reads TGTGCCAGCAGCCTATCGGGACTAGCGGGAGGGGGAGGAGAGACCCAGTACTTC. It specifies CASSLSGLAGGGGETQYF.

The chain uses TRBV3-1 (or the pseudogene TRBV3-2) and TRBJ2-1; 7 nucleotides match TRBD2. Trimming took 1 base from V and 7 from J; bases not matched to a gene: 7. This CDR3 spans 15 amino acids. The V gene's germline CDR1 is LGHDT and CDR2 YNNKEL (reference sequence). CDR3 sequence: CASSQAQTSRNEQFF. The CDR3, as DNA: TGTGCCAGCAGCCAAGCTCAGACTAGCAGGAATGAGCAGTTCTTC.

This chain joins TRBV18 and TRBJ1-4; D ambiguous. Germline CDR1 reads KGHSH; CDR2 reads LQKENI. Trimming shortened V by 0 bases and J by 2 bases, and 7 bases separated the two germline ends. The CDR3 consists of 15 residues. CDR3 nucleotides: TGTGCCAGCTCACCACCGGGGAGCACTAATGAAAAACTGTTTTTT. Translation: CASSPPGSTNEKLFF.

The chain is built from TRBV27 and TRBJ2-7; D is uncertain. With 5 bases removed from V and 7 bases from J, the gap between germline ends came to 12 bases. Germline CDR1 reads MNHEY; CDR2 reads SMNVEV (reference sequence). CDR3 length: 12 residues. CDR3 residues: CASSTQYGEQYF. Written as DNA, the CDR3 is TGTGCCAGCAGTACTCAGTACGGGGAGCAGTACTTC.

The chain has TRBV18 and TRBJ1-1; tentatively, D is TRBD1 (5 bases). V was cut by 0 bases and J by 8 bases, with 10 bases left in between. Germline CDR1 reads KGHSH; CDR2 reads LQKENI. The CDR3 runs 13 residues. This CDR3 reads CASSPPDQGEAFF. CDR3 bases: TGTGCCAGCTCACCACCGGATCAGGGCGAAGCTTTCTTT.